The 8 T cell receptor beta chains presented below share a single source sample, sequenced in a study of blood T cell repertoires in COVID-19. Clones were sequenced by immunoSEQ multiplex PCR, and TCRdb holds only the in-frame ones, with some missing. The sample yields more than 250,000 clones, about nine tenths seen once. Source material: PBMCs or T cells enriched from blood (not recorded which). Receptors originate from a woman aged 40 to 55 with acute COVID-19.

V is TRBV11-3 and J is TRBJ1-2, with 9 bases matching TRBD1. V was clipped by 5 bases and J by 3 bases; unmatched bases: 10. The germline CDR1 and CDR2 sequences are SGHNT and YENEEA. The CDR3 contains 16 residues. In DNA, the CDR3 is TGTGCCAGCAGCCGTGACCCGGACAGGGGCCACTATGGCTACACCTTC. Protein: CASSRDPDRGHYGYTF.

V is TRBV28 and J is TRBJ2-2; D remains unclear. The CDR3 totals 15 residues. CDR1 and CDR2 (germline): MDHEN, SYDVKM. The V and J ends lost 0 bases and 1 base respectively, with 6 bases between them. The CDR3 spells CASSLWAGNTGELFF. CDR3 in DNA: TGTGCCAGCAGTTTATGGGCAGGGAACACCGGGGAGCTGTTTTTT.

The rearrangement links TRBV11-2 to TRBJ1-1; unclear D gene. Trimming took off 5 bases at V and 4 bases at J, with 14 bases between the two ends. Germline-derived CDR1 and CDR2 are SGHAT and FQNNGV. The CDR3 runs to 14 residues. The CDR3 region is CASSPRSGSTEAFF. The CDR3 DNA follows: TGTGCCAGCAGCCCCCGGTCAGGTAGCACTGAAGCTTTCTTT.

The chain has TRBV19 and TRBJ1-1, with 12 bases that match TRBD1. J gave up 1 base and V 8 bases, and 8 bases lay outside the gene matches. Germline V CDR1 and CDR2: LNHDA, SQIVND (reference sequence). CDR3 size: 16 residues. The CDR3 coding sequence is TGTGCCAGTTGGGTTGGGGACAGGGGGCAGAACACTGAAGCTTTCTTT. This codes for CASWVGDRGQNTEAFF.

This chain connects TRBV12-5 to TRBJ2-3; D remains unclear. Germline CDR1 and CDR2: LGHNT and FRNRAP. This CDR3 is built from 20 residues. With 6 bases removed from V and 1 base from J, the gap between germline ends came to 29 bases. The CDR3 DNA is TGTGCTAGTGGCAACTACCTTTTGAGCAACCTTTATCGGGGCACAGATACGCAGTATTTT. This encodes CASGNYLLSNLYRGTDTQYF.

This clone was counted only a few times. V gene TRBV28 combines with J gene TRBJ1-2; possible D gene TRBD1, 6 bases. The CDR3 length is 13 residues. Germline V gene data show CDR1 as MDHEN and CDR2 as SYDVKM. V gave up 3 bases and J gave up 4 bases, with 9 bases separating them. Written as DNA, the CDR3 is TGTGCCAGCAGTTTGTACAGGGCCTATGGCTACACCTTC. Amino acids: CASSLYRAYGYTF.

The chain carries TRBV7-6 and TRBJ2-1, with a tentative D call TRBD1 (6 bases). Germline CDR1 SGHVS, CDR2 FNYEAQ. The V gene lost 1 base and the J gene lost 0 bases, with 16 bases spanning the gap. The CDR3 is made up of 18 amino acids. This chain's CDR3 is CASSLVPTGLDSYNEQFF. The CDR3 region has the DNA TGTGCCAGCAGCTTAGTGCCAACAGGGTTAGACTCCTACAATGAGCAGTTCTTC.

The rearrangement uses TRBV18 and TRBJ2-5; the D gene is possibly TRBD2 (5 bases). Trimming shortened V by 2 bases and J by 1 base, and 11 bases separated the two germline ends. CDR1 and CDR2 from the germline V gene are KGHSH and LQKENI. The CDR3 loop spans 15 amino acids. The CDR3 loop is CASSPALAAQETQYF. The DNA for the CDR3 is TGTGCCAGCTCACCAGCGCTAGCCGCCCAAGAGACCCAGTACTTC.